The 20 T cell receptor beta chains in this list originate from one sample, sequenced in a study of T cells expressing NK-cell markers. TCRdb reprocessed the 5' RACE reads and stores each CDR3 protein as one record, lacking DNA. Its listing shows about 260,000 distinct CDR3 sequences. The specimen sequenced was blood T cells: a sorted CD56 or NKG2C T cell subset, CD4+ or CD8+ T cells, or bulk PBMC T cells (not recorded which). All receptors come from a woman between 18 and 70 years old in good health.

The rearrangement joins TRBV29-1 to TRBJ2-2; TCRdb proposes TRBD1, but this gene call is untestable without DNA. The CDR3 contains 12 residues. Germline CDR1 reads SQVTM; CDR2 reads ANQGSEA. This CDR3 reads CSVSPSTGELFF.

This chain joins TRBV28 and TRBJ2-7; TCRdb selects TRBD1, and the lack of DNA leaves this call unchecked. This CDR3 region has 14 residues. CDR1 is MDHEN, CDR2 SYDVKM, per germline. The CDR3 sequence is CASTTGGGPYEQYF.

The chain employs TRBV5-4 and TRBJ1-2; TCRdb calls TRBD1, which cannot be checked without DNA. Germline-derived CDR1 and CDR2 are SGHNT and YYREEE (reference sequence). CDR3 length equals 13 residues. The CDR3 is CASRGGSNYGYTF. The full variable domain, rest sourced from reference TRBV5-4 and TRBJ1-2, is ETGVTQSPTHLIKTRGQQVTLRCSSQSGHNTVSWYQQALGQGPQFIFQYYREEENGRGNFPPRFSGLQFPNYSSELNVNALELDDSALYLCASRGGSNYGYTFGSGTRLTVV.

The chain employs TRBV7-3 and TRBJ2-2. This CDR3 spans 15 amino acids. The germline gives CDR1 SGHTA, CDR2 FQGTGA. This CDR3 is CASSLTSQNTGELFF.

The chain has TRBV20-1 and TRBJ2-3; without DNA, the TCRdb call of TRBD1 cannot be checked. The CDR3 contains 13 residues. Germline assignment: CDR1 DFQATT and CDR2 SNEGSKA (reference sequence). The CDR3 loop is CSAKGAGWDTQYF.

The rearrangement joins TRBV7-9 to TRBJ1-2; checking the TCRdb D call of TRBD1 is not possible without DNA. The CDR3 is 14 amino acids. Germline CDR1 reads SEHNR; CDR2 reads FQNEAQ (reference sequence). CDR3 amino acids: CASSLPTGFYGYTF.

The CDR3 sequence: CASTEAGVSPQHF. The J gene is TRBJ1-5, the V gene TRBV18; without DNA, the TCRdb call of TRBD1 cannot be checked. Germline V lookup: CDR1 KGHSH, CDR2 LQKENI. This CDR3 spans 13 amino acids.

This sequence joins TRBV20-1 and TRBJ2-1; TCRdb indicates TRBD2, and absent DNA this call remains unverified. The CDR3 consists of 13 residues. The germline gives CDR1 DFQATT, CDR2 SNEGSKA (reference sequence). The CDR3 sequence: CSAREALAGGGFF.

V gene TRBV20-1 combines with J gene TRBJ1-5; with no DNA, the TCRdb D assignment of TRBD1 cannot be verified. The CDR3 is 16 residues long. Germline V gives CDR1 DFQATT, CDR2 SNEGSKA (reference sequence). The CDR3 spells CSAQPAGTGWNQPQHF.

V is TRBV12-3 or TRBV12-4 and J is TRBJ2-2; there is no DNA to check the TCRdb D call of TRBD2. The CDR3 has 15 residues. The CDR3: CASSSGRPLPGELFF.

The chain couples TRBV10-3 to TRBJ1-1. CDR1 and CDR2 from the germline V gene are ENHRY and SYGVKD. CDR3 length: 12 residues. CDR3 in amino acids: CAIRQRNTEAFF.

The gene calls are TRBV2 and TRBJ1-5. CDR1 is SNHLY, CDR2 FYNNEI, per germline. CDR3 size: 16 residues. The CDR3 spells CASSKGRGWGDQPQHF.

J is TRBJ1-5 and V is TRBV18. Germline lookup yields CDR1 KGHSH and CDR2 LQKENI. The CDR3 sequence is 12 residues long. The CDR3 region is CASSLNTGPQHF.

This chain links TRBV5-8 with TRBJ2-1; as DNA is missing, the TRBD2 call by TCRdb cannot be tested. This CDR3 has 16 residues. Germline V gives CDR1 SGHTS, CDR2 YDEGEE. The CDR3 sequence: CASSSRLAGGRGEQFF.

The genes are TRBV30 and TRBJ2-7. CDR3 length equals 12 residues. CDR1 and CDR2 from the germline V gene are GTSNPN and SVGIG (reference sequence). The CDR3 spells CAWRGRSYEQYF.

This chain joins TRBV4-3 and TRBJ2-2; absent DNA, TCRdb's TRBD1 call cannot be checked. CDR3 size: 17 residues. CDR1 is LGHNA and CDR2 is YSLEER in the germline V gene. CDR3 amino acids: CASSQSRPTGVWGELFF.

CDR3 loop: CASSQVTGMGATDTQYF. The genes are TRBV4-2 and TRBJ2-3; TCRdb designates TRBD1, a call that cannot be tested without DNA. The CDR3 consists of 17 residues. CDR1 is LGHNA and CDR2 is YNFKEQ in the germline V gene.

The chain employs TRBV29-1 and TRBJ1-2; the D call from TCRdb, TRBD1, cannot be confirmed without DNA. CDR3 size: 12 residues. Per germline, CDR1 SQVTM and CDR2 ANQGSEA. The chain's CDR3 is CSDSGVGKGYTF. Filled out from reference TRBV29-1 and TRBJ1-2, the complete variable domain reads SAVISQKPSRDICQRGTSLTIQCQVDSQVTMMFWYRQQPGQSLTLIATANQGSEATYESGFVIDKFPISRPNLTFSTLTVSNMSPEDSSIYLCSDSGVGKGYTFGSGTRLTVV.

This chain connects TRBV20-1 to TRBJ2-1. Germline V gene sequence: CDR1 DFQATT, CDR2 SNEGSKA (reference sequence). The CDR3 is 12 residues long. The CDR3 loop is CSASGSYNEQFF.

The chain is built from TRBV4-3 and TRBJ2-2; as DNA is missing, the TRBD2 call by TCRdb cannot be tested. This CDR3 has 17 amino acids. The germline V gene encodes CDR1 LGHNA and CDR2 YSLEER. The CDR3 spells CASSQDLGLARTGELFF.